The 12 T cell receptor beta chains in this list originate from one sample, sequenced in a study of blood T cell repertoires in COVID-19. The assay was immunoSEQ multiplex PCR, and TCRdb's table has in-frame clones only and misses some. Of some 80,000 clones in the sample, approximately 90% were seen once. Sequencing was performed on peripheral blood. The receptors here all came from a human donor in a cohort sampled during active COVID-19.

The chain employs TRBV10-3 and TRBJ1-2; 9 bases agree with TRBD1. Germline-derived CDR1 and CDR2 are ENHRY and SYGVKD. This CDR3 is built from 13 residues. V was pared by 5 bases and J by 8 bases, with 6 bases of the junction left unmatched. CDR3 in amino acids: CAISKDRGEGYTF. The CDR3, as DNA: TGTGCCATCAGTAAGGACAGGGGAGAGGGCTACACCTTC.

The chain uses TRBV27 and TRBJ2-7, with 7 bases matching TRBD1. V lost 2 bases to trimming and J lost 4 bases; unmatched junction nucleotides: 5. The germline CDR1 and CDR2 sequences are MNHEY and SMNVEV (reference sequence). This CDR3 region has 14 residues. The CDR3 loop is CASSLKGGPYEQYF. The CDR3 nucleotides are TGTGCCAGCAGTTTAAAAGGGGGCCCTTACGAGCAGTACTTC.

The chain is built from TRBV7-2 and TRBJ2-5, with D uncertain. The germline gives CDR1 SGHTA, CDR2 FQGNSA. The germline V and J ends were trimmed by 2 bases and 1 base, with 8 bases remaining between them. The CDR3 has 14 amino acids. CDR3 sequence (DNA): TGTGCCAGCAGCTTATCGAGAGTCCAAGAGACCCAGTACTTC. This codes for CASSLSRVQETQYF.

V gene TRBV18 combines with J gene TRBJ2-7; the D gene is possibly TRBD1 (6 bases). Germline CDR1 and CDR2: KGHSH and LQKENI. There are 14 residues in the CDR3. Trimming cost V 4 bases and J 3 bases, with 13 bases left between them. The CDR3 region is CASSHQDRVYEQYF. In nucleotides, the CDR3 is TGTGCCAGCTCACACCAGGACAGAGTCTACGAGCAGTACTTC.

This clone appeared a few times. The rearrangement links TRBV7-7 to TRBJ2-1; 7 bases align to TRBD2. The junction had 4 bases not matched to a gene; V was cut back by 4 bases and J by 1 base. CDR3 length equals 15 residues. From germline, CDR1 is SSHAT and CDR2 FNYEAQ (reference sequence). The CDR3 DNA follows: TGTGCCAGCAGCTCGGGGCGGGGGTCCTACAATGAGCAGTTCTTC. Translation gives CASSSGRGSYNEQFF.

The rearrangement uses TRBV6-2 or TRBV6-3 and TRBJ2-3, with TRBD1 as a possible D gene (5 bases). Germline V gene sequence: CDR1 MNHEY, CDR2 SVGEGT. This CDR3 spans 15 amino acids. V dropped 6 bases and J dropped 2 bases, with 15 bases sitting between them. CDR3 DNA: TGTGCCAGCAGCAGTGGTATAGGGGACACAGATACGCAGTATTTT. As protein: CASSSGIGDTDTQYF.

This clone was found once. The CDR3 DNA is TGTGCCAGCAGTCCCCCGGGCACAGATACGCAGTATTTT. It specifies CASSPPGTDTQYF. The chain employs TRBV6-5 and TRBJ2-3, with D hard to call. Trimming stripped 5 bases from V and 1 base from J, with 7 bases between. CDR1 and CDR2 from the germline V gene are MNHEY and SVGAGI. This CDR3 is built from 13 residues.

There are a few counts of this clone. This sequence joins TRBV3-1 (or the pseudogene TRBV3-2) and TRBJ2-7, with 11 bases identical to TRBD1. The CDR3 runs 13 residues. CDR1 is LGHDT, CDR2 YNNKEL, per germline (reference sequence). V shed 7 bases and J 3 bases; nucleotides not matched to a gene: 2. CDR3 sequence (DNA): TGTGCCAGCATCGGGACAGGGGGCTACGAGCAGTACTTC. Translated: CASIGTGGYEQYF.

The genes are TRBV14 and TRBJ1-2; the D gene is possibly TRBD1 (6 bases). V lost 1 base and J 6 bases, leaving 15 bases between the germline ends. The CDR3 is 15 amino acids. Germline loops: CDR1 SGHDN, CDR2 FVKESK. CDR3 residues: CASSQGSGAPHGYTF. The CDR3, as DNA: TGTGCCAGCAGCCAAGGTTCAGGGGCGCCCCATGGCTACACCTTC.

This rearrangement joins TRBV27 to TRBJ2-4, with 11 bases lining up with TRBD2. The CDR3 spans 15 residues. The germline CDR1 and CDR2 sequences are MNHEY and SMNVEV (reference sequence). The V and J ends lost 6 bases and 4 bases, in that order; junction bases with no gene match: 5. The CDR3 loop is CASSWTSGFKNIQYF. The CDR3 DNA follows: TGTGCCAGCAGCTGGACTAGCGGGTTTAAAAACATTCAGTACTTC.

This clone has only one observation. The J gene is TRBJ2-1, the V gene TRBV6-6; TRBD2 matches 10 bases. The germline CDR1 and CDR2 sequences are MNHNY and SVGAGI (reference sequence). Trimming at V came to 5 bases and at J to 8 bases, leaving 0 bases not matched to a gene. This CDR3 spans 12 amino acids. DNA of the CDR3: TGTGCCAGCAGTGGGACTAGCGATGAGCAGTTCTTC. This sequence encodes CASSGTSDEQFF.

The chain is built from TRBV18 and TRBJ2-7; D perhaps matches TRBD1 (5 bases). Trimming shortened V by 3 bases and J by 1 base, and 13 bases separated the two germline ends. CDR1 KGHSH and CDR2 LQKENI come from the germline V gene. The CDR3 sequence is 15 residues long. This chain's CDR3 is CASSPGWGQSYEQYF. The CDR3 DNA follows: TGTGCCAGCTCACCGGGGTGGGGCCAATCCTACGAGCAGTACTTC.